This is a list of T cell receptor beta chains from one sample in a study of blood T cell repertoires in COVID-19. Some clones are missing from TCRdb's copy, which holds only in-frame ones; the method was immunoSEQ multiplex PCR. Of 150,000 to 200,000 clones in the sample, about 86% were seen once. The sample comprised peripheral blood. The receptors were gathered from a man between 45 and 60 years old with active or convalescent COVID-19. Each CDR3 is given with its conserved first and last residue. The D gene is left open where the match is weak. Size is stated for part of the rows, as once, few or many counts, or as a class when the clone is expanded.

J	D	size	V	DNA	CDR3
TRBJ1-1	.	.	TRBV20-1	TGCAGTGCTAGTCAATCGGGGGGAGCTTTCTTT	CSASQSGGAFF
TRBJ1-4	.	.	TRBV3-1/TRBV3-2	TGTGCCAGCAGCCGGGGCTTTAATGAAAAACTGTTTTTT	CASSRGFNEKLFF
TRBJ2-5	TRBD2	many	TRBV5-5	TGTGCCAGCAGCCCGGGACTAGCGGGAGGGCCGTGGGAGACCCAGTACTTC	CASSPGLAGGPWETQYF
TRBJ2-1	TRBD2	.	TRBV11-1	TGTGCCAGCAGCTTAGCCGAGCTGGGGGTTAGCGGGAGGGCTCAGTTCTTC	CASSLAELGVSGRAQFF
TRBJ1-1	TRBD1	.	TRBV19	TGTGCCAGCCGAACCGGGACAGAATTCGGTACTGAAGCTTTCTTT	CASRTGTEFGTEAFF
TRBJ1-3	TRBD1	.	TRBV19	TGTGCCAGTAGTAGAGGGACAGTTTTCTCTGGAAACACCATATATTTT	CASSRGTVFSGNTIYF
TRBJ1-5	TRBD1	.	TRBV30	TGTGCCTGGGAACAGGGGGGAGAGGAGCCCCAGCATTTT	CAWEQGGEEPQHF
TRBJ2-2	TRBD1	.	TRBV15	TGTGCCACCAGCGGGGGACAGGGGGGCGACACCGGGGAGCTGTTTTTT	CATSGGQGGDTGELFF
TRBJ2-2	.	.	TRBV2	TGTGCCAGCACTTCGGGGTTCGGGGAGCTGTTTTTT	CASTSGFGELFF
TRBJ2-3	TRBD2	.	TRBV24-1	TGTGCGATCGCGGGGGGGGCAACAGATACGCAGTATTTT	CAIAGGATDTQYF
TRBJ2-1	TRBD2	.	TRBV24-1	TGTGCCACCAGTGATAAATTGGGCGGGAGTCGGGATGAGCAGTTCTTC	CATSDKLGGSRDEQFF
TRBJ1-1	.	.	TRBV9	TGTGCCAGCAGCGTATTGTCTGAGGTCGGGACTGAAGCTTTCTTT	CASSVLSEVGTEAFF
TRBJ1-2	.	.	TRBV29-1	TGCAGCGCCCAAGGGGTGGGTCGAGGTGGCGGCTACACCTTC	CSAQGVGRGGGYTF
TRBJ2-2	.	.	TRBV7-2	TGTGCCAGCCAGGCAAGCCTTACGAACACCGGGGAGCTGTTTTTT	CASQASLTNTGELFF
TRBJ1-1	.	.	TRBV18	TGTGCCAGCTCTCATAGAGAACAGTCAGAAGCTTTCTTT	CASSHREQSEAFF
TRBJ2-1	.	.	TRBV5-1	TGCGCCAGCAGCTTGGGTCAGTGGACGGGGGAGCAGTTCTTC	CASSLGQWTGEQFF
TRBJ2-3	.	.	TRBV12-3/TRBV12-4	TGTGCCAGCAGTTTGGTTGGGCCTACTAGGCAGTATTTT	CASSLVGPTRQYF
TRBJ1-1	TRBD1	few	TRBV7-9	TGTGCCAGCAGCCCCCGGGCGACAGGGGGCACTGAAGCTTTCTTT	CASSPRATGGTEAFF
TRBJ2-2	.	.	TRBV5-1	TGCGCCAGCAGCTTAGCGGACAACACCGGGGAGCTGTTTTTT	CASSLADNTGELFF
TRBJ2-1	TRBD1	once	TRBV6-5	TGTGCCAGCGGCTGGACCAGGACAGGGGGGAATGAGCAGTTCTTC	CASGWTRTGGNEQFF
TRBJ1-2	.	.	TRBV7-2	TGTGCCAGCAGCTTAGCGGGCAGTAACTATGGCTACACCTTC	CASSLAGSNYGYTF
TRBJ2-5	.	.	TRBV4-3	TGCGCCAGCAGCCAAGGAGGACACAACCAAGAGACCCAGTACTTC	CASSQGGHNQETQYF
TRBJ2-1	TRBD1	.	TRBV4-2	TGTGCCAGCAGCCAGGTTCAGGGACAGGGAGGATCCTACAATGAGCAGTTCTTC	CASSQVQGQGGSYNEQFF
TRBJ2-7	.	few	TRBV19	TGTGCCAGTAGTATAGGTGGTACAGCCTACGAGCAGTACTTC	CASSIGGTAYEQYF
TRBJ2-5	.	.	TRBV5-1	TGCGCCACCAGAGAGGGGGTGGTCCAAGAGACCCAGTACTTC	CATREGVVQETQYF
TRBJ2-7	.	once	TRBV18	TGTGCCAGTTCTGACAGGTATGACTACGAGCAGTACTTC	CASSDRYDYEQYF
TRBJ1-5	.	.	TRBV9	TGTGCCAGCAGCGGCGGGACGGCCGGCTTCCCCCAGCATTTT	CASSGGTAGFPQHF
TRBJ1-6	.	.	TRBV3-1/TRBV3-2	TGTGCCAGCAGCCCCGTCCCGGGACAACTCAATTCACCCCTCCACTTT	CASSPVPGQLNSPLHF
TRBJ1-5	.	once	TRBV28	TGTGCCAGCAGTTTTCTAACTCAGCCCCAGCATTTT	CASSFLTQPQHF
TRBJ2-1	TRBD2	.	TRBV20-1	TGCAGTGCTAGTAAGGTTGGCGGGGGGGCCTCCTACAATGAGCAGTTCTTC	CSASKVGGGASYNEQFF
TRBJ2-3	TRBD1	.	TRBV25-1	TGTGCCAGCAGCGGGGACGGACAGGATTACACAGATACGCAGTATTTT	CASSGDGQDYTDTQYF
TRBJ2-5	TRBD2	few	TRBV6-5	TGTGCCAGCAGTTACGGGAGGGTGGAGACCCAGTACTTC	CASSYGRVETQYF
TRBJ2-1	TRBD2	.	TRBV9	TGTGCCAGCAGCTCGACCGGGACTAGGTACAATGAGCAGTTCTTC	CASSSTGTRYNEQFF
TRBJ1-1	.	.	TRBV2	TGTGCCAGCACTTGGACAGTTGAGACTGAAGCTTTCTTT	CASTWTVETEAFF
TRBJ2-2	.	.	TRBV21-1	TGTGCCAGCAGCAAAGGAAGGGACAGGGACACCGGGGAGCTGTTTTTT	CASSKGRDRDTGELFF